This T cell receptor beta chain was sequenced in a study of cytomegalovirus exposure and HLA in healthy donors. Findings and caveats of the study: Researchers reported in a later analysis that common viral pathogens appeared linked to several top clusters. When analyzed later, the rates of TCR association showed variation by HLA locus, with DRB1 the most and HLA-C the fewest. Productive rates of about 87% or about 30% were seen for most TCR beta V segments in an earlier analysis.

Primers for the PCR totalled 60 Vbeta and 13 Jbeta. As handled by the study authors: In a later analysis, some 80 million unique TCR beta chains included roughly 11 million shared by two or more donors. The repertoire was sequenced with immunoSEQ multiplex PCR; TCRdb's copy has only in-frame clones and lacks some. That table gives V, J and clone size, and the DNA gave D and trimming. In the table there are about 73,000 clones, 75% of which are singletons. This clone was found a few times. Its antigen remains unknown. V lost 4 bases and J lost 4, with 19 bases in between. The CDR3 has 16 amino acids. From germline, CDR1 is LNHDA and CDR2 SQIVND (reference sequence).

The chain carries TRBV19 and TRBJ1-1; TRBD1 might be the D (5 bases). The source is a man between 70 and 80 years old in good health and CMV-seronegative. The specimen was PBMCs. The CDR3 sequence: CASSTAQGRRGTEAFF. CDR3 DNA sequence: TGTGCCAGTAGTACCGCCCAGGGAAGGCGAGGCACTGAAGCTTTCTTT.